This TCR beta chain was documented in a study of spatial heterogeneity in lung cancer. Across the study: Raw reads contained each unique TCR and UMI combination more than ten times on average. Findings and caveats of the study: Resection saw ubiquitous expanded tumor TCRs appear in blood more than follow-up did.

Time point described: sample taken at primary tumor resection. Researchers sequenced whole RNA taken from tumor, nontumor lung or frozen PBMC without sorting. This clonotype was seen at least ten times. The antigen remains unidentified. Germline V lookup: CDR1 SGHKS, CDR2 YYEKEE (reference sequence). Trimming cost V 2 bases and J 0 bases, with 8 bases left between them. The CDR3 sequence is 14 residues long. Unique molecular identifiers tagged every individual TCR cDNA molecule. TCRdb reprocessed the 5' RACE reads with MiXCR, giving one entry per CDR3 protein. In the table there are some 13,000 distinct CDR3 sequences, 14% of which are singletons.

The chain employs TRBV5-5 and TRBJ1-1; D is unresolved. Material: PBMCs, obtained at surgery. The source is a female donor with early-stage non-small cell lung cancer. CDR3 sequence (DNA): TGTGCCAGCAGCTTTGGCGGCGTGAACACTGAAGCTTTCTTT. Protein sequence: CASSFGGVNTEAFF.